Listed below are T cell receptor beta chains from one sample, sequenced in a study of shared clonotypes between healthy human individuals. TCRdb's copy holds only in-frame clones and misses some; the assay was immunoSEQ multiplex PCR. The sample shows about 770,000 clones, approximately 77% of them seen only once. Sequenced material: memory CD4+ T cells sorted from blood. All receptors derive from a woman in her twenties or thirties in good health. Both conserved end residues are part of each CDR3. Each record gives: D gene, clone size, V gene, J gene, CDR3 DNA, CDR3 protein. A D gene is named only where the DNA matches it firmly. A clone size is listed for some rows: how often the clone was seen (once, few, many), or a class if it is expanded.

-	-	TRBV28	TRBJ1-1	TGTGCCAGCATTTGGCAGGGGAACACTGAAGCTTTCTTT	CASIWQGNTEAFF
-	-	TRBV5-4	TRBJ2-1	TGTGCCAGCAGCTGGGGGTCCGGGAGAAACAATGAGCAGTTCTTC	CASSWGSGRNNEQFF
-	-	TRBV6-1	TRBJ2-7	TGTGCCAGCAGTGAAGCGGGCGGATACTACGAGCAGTACTTC	CASSEAGGYYEQYF
-	-	TRBV6-1	TRBJ1-2	TGTGCCAGCAGTGACCCCGGGGAGGGAGGCTACACCTTC	CASSDPGEGGYTF
-	-	TRBV6-6	TRBJ2-1	TGTGCCAGCAGTTACCCTAGGAATGAGCAGTTCTTC	CASSYPRNEQFF
TRBD2	-	TRBV15	TRBJ2-3	TGTGCCACCAGTCCGGGAGGACCCACAGATACGCAGTATTTT	CATSPGGPTDTQYF
TRBD2	-	TRBV28	TRBJ2-5	TGTGCCAGCAGTTCCCCCCCAGGACTAGCGGAACCCCTGTGGCAGGAGACCCAGTACTTC	CASSSPPGLAEPLWQETQYF
-	few	TRBV27	TRBJ2-7	TGTGCCAGCAGTTCCAGGGGTTACGAGCAGTACTTC	CASSSRGYEQYF
-	once	TRBV7-4	TRBJ1-5	TGTGCCAGCAGCTTAGTTACGGGTCAGCCCCAGCATTTT	CASSLVTGQPQHF
TRBD1	-	TRBV19	TRBJ2-3	TGTGCCAGTAGTAGGGGGACAGCCACAGATACGCAGTATTTT	CASSRGTATDTQYF